Presented here are 24 T cell receptor beta chains from one specimen sequenced in a study of CD8+CD57+ T cells in acquired aplastic anemia. Genomic DNA, serving as template, underwent TCR beta VDJ and CDR3 profiling. TCRdb reprocessed the reads with MiXCR, giving one entry per CDR3 protein. In the table there are approximately 81,000 distinct CDR3 sequences, over 35% of which are singletons. Sequenced sample: sorted CD4+, CD8+, or CD8+CD57+ T cells (not recorded which) from PBMCs. The receptors originated from a human donor in good health, serving as a control.

The table lists this clonotype with a count of one. For the CDR3, the DNA is TGTGCCAGTAGTTTCTCCGGGGGCAATCAGCCCCAGCATTTT. Amino acid sequence: CASSFSGGNQPQHF. This rearrangement joins TRBV19 to TRBJ1-5; D is ambiguous. The V end lost 5 bases, the J end lost 2 bases, and 10 bases lay between the germline ends. This CDR3 contains 14 residues. Germline values: CDR1 LNHDA, CDR2 SQIVND (reference sequence). Filled out from reference TRBV19 and TRBJ1-5, the complete variable domain reads DGGITQSPKYLFRKEGQNVTLSCEQNLNHDAMYWYRQDPGQGLRLIYYSQIVNDFQKGDIAEGYSVSREKKESFPLTVTSAQKNPTAFYLCASSFSGGNQPQHFGDGTRLSIL.

This clonotype was observed at least ten times. The V and J genes are TRBV9 and TRBJ1-1; 8 nucleotides match TRBD1. The CDR3 has 17 residues. J gave up 1 base and V 0 bases, and 8 bases lay outside the gene matches. From germline, CDR1 is SGDLS and CDR2 YYNGEE. This CDR3 reads CASSVAPRTGWNTEAFF. The DNA of the CDR3 is TGTGCCAGCAGCGTAGCCCCACGGACAGGGTGGAACACTGAAGCTTTCTTT.

The rearrangement joins TRBV10-2 to TRBJ2-7, with D possibly matching TRBD1 (6 bases). CDR1 is WSHSY and CDR2 is SAAADI in the germline V gene. The CDR3 sequence is 14 residues long. V lost 3 bases to trimming and J lost 0 bases, with 9 bases between them. The CDR3 is CASSETGYSYEQYF. DNA of the CDR3: TGCGCCAGCAGTGAAACAGGGTACTCCTACGAGCAGTACTTC.

Many counts were recorded for this clonotype. CDR3 in amino acids: CASSVGGAGELFF. The DNA for the CDR3 is TGTGCCAGCAGCGTAGGCGGAGCCGGGGAGCTGTTTTTT. The V and J genes are TRBV9 and TRBJ2-2; D not certain. The CDR3 loop spans 13 amino acids. Trimming took 0 bases from V and 6 from J, leaving 6 bases between them. CDR1 SGDLS and CDR2 YYNGEE come from the germline V gene.

The chain couples TRBV13 to TRBJ2-3, with TRBD1 matching 11 bases. This CDR3 region has 15 residues. V was pared by 5 bases and J by 5 bases, with 6 bases of the junction left unmatched. Germline CDR1 is PRHDT and CDR2 is FYEKMQ (reference sequence). The CDR3 sequence is CASSQGQGAIDTQYF. The CDR3 DNA is TGTGCCAGCAGCCAAGGACAGGGGGCTATAGATACGCAGTATTTT.

V gene TRBV27 combines with J gene TRBJ1-1; a possible D gene is TRBD1 (5 bases). V lost 0 bases and J lost 11, with 13 bases in between. CDR3 length equals 13 residues. Germline-derived CDR1 and CDR2 are MNHEY and SMNVEV (reference sequence). The CDR3 spells CASSLSIGQVAFF. CDR3 bases: TGTGCCAGCAGTTTATCGATTGGACAAGTCGCTTTCTTT.

This clonotype was seen at least ten times. J is TRBJ2-7 and V is TRBV7-9; 9 nucleotides align to TRBD1. CDR1 and CDR2 from the germline V gene are SEHNR and FQNEAQ (reference sequence). V shed 5 bases and J 9 bases; nucleotides not matched to a gene: 5. The CDR3 runs to 12 residues. CDR3 region: CASSPGQGGQYF. The CDR3 nucleotides are TGTGCCAGCAGCCCGGGACAGGGTGGGCAGTACTTC.

This chain joins TRBV10-3 and TRBJ2-3; possible D gene TRBD2, 5 bases. Germline CDR1 ENHRY, CDR2 SYGVKD. The length of the CDR3 is 15 residues. V was clipped by 6 bases and J by 0 bases, with 13 bases between them. The CDR3 sequence is CAISQRAASTDTQYF. CDR3 DNA sequence: TGTGCCATCAGCCAGAGGGCGGCTAGCACAGATACGCAGTATTTT.

A few counts support this clonotype. V gene TRBV12-3 or TRBV12-4 combines with J gene TRBJ1-4; D is undetermined. This CDR3 comprises 14 residues. With 1 base removed from V and 3 bases from J, the gap between germline ends came to 6 bases. The CDR3 nucleotides read TGTGCCAGCAGTTTAGGAGGGTCTAATGAAAAACTGTTTTTT. Protein sequence: CASSLGGSNEKLFF.

The sample holds many counts of this clonotype. V and J are TRBV12-3 or TRBV12-4 and TRBJ2-7, with 7 bases fitting TRBD1. The CDR3 is 12 residues long. V shed 8 bases and J 9 bases; nucleotides not matched to a gene: 10. CDR3 sequence (DNA): TGTGCCAGCTCAATAGGGGGCCTAGGGCAGTACTTC. It translates to CASSIGGLGQYF.

At least ten counts were recorded for this clonotype. V is TRBV6-1 and J is TRBJ1-5; no firm D call. Trimming removed 6 bases from V and 7 bases from J, with 13 bases in between. The CDR3 has 13 residues. The germline gives CDR1 MNHNS, CDR2 SASEGT. The CDR3 reads CASSGNEMQPQHF. CDR3 DNA sequence: TGTGCCAGCAGCGGGAACGAAATGCAGCCCCAGCATTTT.

This rearrangement joins TRBV20-1 to TRBJ1-5; D unclear. This CDR3 comprises 12 residues. Germline values: CDR1 DFQATT, CDR2 SNEGSKA (reference sequence). V gave up 1 base and J gave up 1 base, with 2 bases separating them. The CDR3 nucleotides read TGCAGTGCTAGAGGCAGCAATCAGCCCCAGCATTTT. Its translation: CSARGSNQPQHF.

This clonotype has a count of ten or more. The rearrangement uses TRBV2 and TRBJ2-3; 8 bases are shared with TRBD1. The junction had 7 bases not matched to a gene; V was cut back by 3 bases and J by 2 bases. The CDR3 sequence is 16 residues long. The germline V gene has CDR1 SNHLY and CDR2 FYNNEI. The CDR3 is CASSESGQAPTDTQYF. The DNA for the CDR3 is TGTGCCAGCAGTGAGTCGGGACAGGCCCCCACAGATACGCAGTATTTT.

About this clonotype: A read error may explain this, as a much larger clone is one base away. The chain links TRBV7-9 to TRBJ1-2; no clear D. Between the trimmed V and J ends, which lost 5 bases and 3 bases, there was a span of 16 bases. This CDR3 contains 15 residues. CDR1 and CDR2 from the germline V gene are SEHNR and FQNEAQ (reference sequence). Here the CDR3 DNA reads TGTGCCAGCAGCCCCTACCCGGGAGCGGACTATGGCTACACCTTC. It yields the protein CASSPYPGADYGYTF.

The table lists this clonotype with many counts. V is TRBV20-1 and J is TRBJ2-7; TRBD2 matches 7 bases. CDR1 and CDR2 from the germline V gene are DFQATT and SNEGSKA (reference sequence). This CDR3 region has 15 residues. Trimming at V came to 3 bases and at J to 0 bases, leaving 8 bases not matched to a gene. The CDR3 is CSARHTSATSYEQYF. CDR3 bases: TGCAGTGCTAGGCACACTAGCGCAACCTCCTACGAGCAGTACTTC.

Ten or more counts support this clonotype. The chain combines TRBV7-8 with TRBJ2-7; D remains unclear. CDR3 size: 15 residues. Germline V gene data show CDR1 as SGHVS and CDR2 as FQNEAQ. Deletions cut 5 bases from V and 4 bases from J, with 18 bases between. The CDR3 DNA reads as TGTGCCAGCAGCCACCCCCCCGGGTCCGGGTACGAGCAGTACTTC. As protein: CASSHPPGSGYEQYF.

This chain connects TRBV5-6 to TRBJ1-5, with TRBD1 matching 8 bases. V was pared by 4 bases and J by 8 bases, with 5 bases of the junction left unmatched. CDR3 length equals 13 residues. Germline values: CDR1 SGHDT, CDR2 YYEEEE. CDR3 in amino acids: CASSPDRGEPQHF. CDR3 nucleotide sequence: TGTGCCAGCAGCCCTGACAGGGGAGAGCCCCAGCATTTT. Drawing the rest from reference TRBV5-6 and TRBJ1-5, the complete variable domain is DAGVTQSPTHLIKTRGQQVTLRCSPKSGHDTVSWYQQALGQGPQFIFQYYEEEERQRGNFPDRFSGHQFPNYSSELNVNALLLGDSALYLCASSPDRGEPQHFGDGTRLSIL.

J is TRBJ2-7 and V is TRBV20-1, with 7 bases lining up with TRBD1. Germline values: CDR1 DFQATT, CDR2 SNEGSKA (reference sequence). Trimming at V came to 2 bases and at J to 4 bases, leaving 2 bases not matched to a gene. This CDR3 spans 12 amino acids. The CDR3 protein is CSARKGAYEQYF. The CDR3, as DNA: TGCAGTGCTAGAAAGGGGGCGTACGAGCAGTACTTC.

The genes are TRBV10-3 and TRBJ2-1; D gene uncertain. Trimming stripped 3 bases from V and 16 bases from J, with 7 bases between. Germline-derived CDR1 and CDR2 are ENHRY and SYGVKD. The length of the CDR3 is 9 residues. The CDR3 DNA follows: TGTGCCATCAGTGACCGGACCTTCTTC. Amino acids: CAISDRTFF.

The V call is TRBV12-3 or TRBV12-4, the J call TRBJ1-5, with D perhaps TRBD1 (5 bases). Trimming removed 3 bases from V and 4 bases from J, with 10 bases in between. The CDR3 is made up of 14 amino acids. The CDR3 sequence: CASSFAGGNQPQHF. CDR3 nucleotides: TGTGCCAGCAGTTTTGCGGGGGGAAATCAGCCCCAGCATTTT.

This CDR3 is CSVVDRGDGYTF. In DNA form, the CDR3 reads TGCAGCGTCGTCGACAGGGGAGATGGCTACACCTTC. The chain links TRBV29-1 to TRBJ1-2; TRBD1 matches at 8 bases. Germline V gene data show CDR1 as SQVTM and CDR2 as ANQGSEA. Unmatched junction bases numbered 6, after V lost 6 bases and J lost 6 bases. CDR3 size: 12 residues.

The chain uses TRBV27 and TRBJ1-2; 9 bases agree with TRBD1. The CDR3 has 14 amino acids. J lost 3 bases, V lost 9 bases, and 8 bases had no gene match. Germline V lookup: CDR1 MNHEY, CDR2 SMNVEV (reference sequence). The CDR3 nucleotides read TGTGCCAGTTCCGAAGGACAGGGGTACTATGGCTACACCTTC. It specifies CASSEGQGYYGYTF.

The V gene is TRBV2, the J gene TRBJ2-3; D not certain. Trimming removed 6 bases at V and 1 base at J, with 8 bases between. CDR1 is SNHLY, CDR2 FYNNEI, per germline. This CDR3 region has 13 residues. The CDR3 coding sequence is TGTGCCAGCAGCGAGATGGGCACAGATACGCAGTATTTT. Its protein is CASSEMGTDTQYF.

The V gene is TRBV7-9, the J gene TRBJ2-2, with 11 bases lining up with TRBD1. CDR1 and CDR2 (germline): SEHNR, FQNEAQ (reference sequence). CDR3 size: 17 residues. V was pared by 4 bases and J by 5 bases, with 9 bases of the junction left unmatched. CDR3 nucleotides: TGTGCCAGCAGCTCCACACCCCGGGACAGGGGGACCGGGGAGCTGTTTTTT. Translation: CASSSTPRDRGTGELFF.